What follows are 26 T cell receptor beta chains derived from one specimen sequenced in a study of cytomegalovirus exposure and HLA in healthy donors. A multiplex PCR was run with 60 Vbeta primers and 13 Jbeta primers. Sequenced by immunoSEQ multiplex PCR; TCRdb stores in-frame clones only, minus some. In the table there are 130,000 to 150,000 clones, roughly 79% of which are singletons. Sequencing was carried out using PBMCs. These TCRs come from a woman aged 55-70 years in good health and CMV-seropositive.

This clone occurred once. V gene TRBV29-1 combines with J gene TRBJ2-7; tentatively, D is TRBD2 (6 bases). The CDR3 is made up of 12 amino acids. The germline V gene has CDR1 SQVTM and CDR2 ANQGSEA. V was clipped by 6 bases and J by 7 bases, with 16 bases between them. Here the CDR3 DNA reads TGCAGCGTGGGAGGCCAGGGTGAGGAGCAGTACTTC. Protein sequence: CSVGGQGEEQYF.

The V and J genes are TRBV15 and TRBJ1-5, with 10 bases matching TRBD1. J lost 5 bases, V lost 5 bases, and 3 bases had no gene match. The germline V gene has CDR1 LNHNV and CDR2 YYDKDF (reference sequence). This CDR3 region has 14 residues. The CDR3 reads CATSWDRGDQPQHF. The CDR3 DNA is TGTGCCACCAGCTGGGACAGGGGAGATCAGCCCCAGCATTTT.

V is TRBV30 and J is TRBJ1-4; D gene uncertain. CDR3 size: 14 residues. Per the germline V gene, CDR1 is GTSNPN and CDR2 is SVGIG (reference sequence). V was pared by 5 bases and J by 8 bases, with 18 bases between. The CDR3 DNA sequence: TGTGCCTGGGGCCCGAGGATCTTTACCGAAAAACTGTTTTTT. Translated: CAWGPRIFTEKLFF.

The chain joins TRBV15 to TRBJ2-1; D remains ambiguous. The CDR3 covers 18 residues. Germline assignment: CDR1 LNHNV and CDR2 YYDKDF (reference sequence). V was shortened by 0 bases and J by 0 bases, with 15 bases between the two germline ends. The CDR3 here is CATSRDSRSSSSYNEQFF. The CDR3 DNA is TGTGCCACCAGCAGAGATAGCCGGTCGTCTAGCTCCTACAATGAGCAGTTCTTC.

The V call is TRBV29-1, the J call TRBJ2-7, with 7 nucleotides matching TRBD1. The germline V gene encodes CDR1 SQVTM and CDR2 ANQGSEA. Trimming at V came to 6 bases and at J to 4 bases, leaving 3 bases not matched to a gene. This CDR3 has 11 residues. The DNA for the CDR3 is TGCAGCGTCGGACAGGCTTACGAGCAGTACTTC. It is translated as CSVGQAYEQYF.

This sequence joins TRBV19 and TRBJ2-3; TRBD2 aligns across 8 bases. The J segment lost 8 bases and the V segment lost 8 bases, leaving 24 bases of the junction unmatched. This CDR3 region has 18 residues. Germline V lookup: CDR1 LNHDA, CDR2 SQIVND (reference sequence). CDR3 amino acids: CASREVSTGKRERGTQYF. The DNA of the CDR3 is TGTGCCAGTCGGGAAGTATCCACTGGGAAGCGGGAGAGGGGTACGCAGTATTTT.

The rearrangement joins TRBV30 to TRBJ2-5; the match to TRBD1 covers 10 bases. The germline V gene encodes CDR1 GTSNPN and CDR2 SVGIG (reference sequence). CDR3 length equals 15 residues. V shed 0 bases, J shed 2 bases, and the junction held 3 bases outside the gene matches. CDR3 nucleotide sequence: TGTGCCTGGAGTGTAGGGACAGGGGTACAAGAGACCCAGTACTTC. Protein sequence: CAWSVGTGVQETQYF. Using reference TRBV30 and TRBJ2-5 for the parts outside the CDR3, the full variable domain is SQTIHQWPATLVQPVGSPLSLECTVEGTSNPNLYWYRQAAGRGLQLLFYSVGIGQISSEVPQNLSASRPQDRQFILSSKKLLLSDSGFYLCAWSVGTGVQETQYFGPGTRLLVL.

The rearrangement uses TRBV30 and TRBJ2-2, with 10 bases identical to TRBD1. The J segment lost 6 bases and the V segment lost 8 bases, leaving 6 bases of the junction unmatched. Germline V gene sequence: CDR1 GTSNPN, CDR2 SVGIG (reference sequence). This CDR3 contains 13 residues. CDR3 region: CARQGAYSGELFF. The CDR3 nucleotides are TGTGCCAGACAGGGGGCTTACTCCGGGGAGCTGTTTTTT.

This clone was detected a few times. This chain joins TRBV5-4 and TRBJ2-3, with 8 bases aligning to TRBD1. V lost 4 bases, J lost 1 base, and 5 bases stayed unmatched. Germline V gene lookup returns CDR1 SGHNT and CDR2 YYREEE (reference sequence). There are 15 residues in the CDR3. The CDR3 region has the DNA TGTGCCAGCAGCATTCAGGGGGCGGGCACAGATACGCAGTATTTT. It yields the protein CASSIQGAGTDTQYF.

About this clone itself: Because the CDR3's place on the DNA is in doubt, the DNA is left out and the CDR3 is given as listed by TCRdb. The rearrangement links TRBV19 to TRBJ2-2; the D call of TRBD2 is as the table states it, not checked on the DNA. CDR1 and CDR2 (germline): LNHDA, SQIVND (reference sequence). The CDR3 is 15 amino acids in total, end residues counted. The chain's CDR3 is CASSLERENTGELFF.

This rearrangement joins TRBV2 to TRBJ2-3, with 10 bases that match TRBD1. CDR1 and CDR2 (germline): SNHLY, FYNNEI. Trimming at V came to 4 bases and at J to 4 bases, leaving 2 bases not matched to a gene. The CDR3 extends over 14 amino acids. The DNA for the CDR3 is TGTGCCAGCAGTGGGGACAGGGGCCCAGATACGCAGTATTTT. Protein: CASSGDRGPDTQYF.

The chain uses TRBV7-9 and TRBJ1-4, with TRBD1 identical over 9 bases. With V trimmed by 5 bases and J by 8 bases, 9 bases remained unmatched. There are 15 residues in the CDR3. CDR1 and CDR2 from the germline V gene are SEHNR and FQNEAQ (reference sequence). CDR3 sequence reads: CASSPRTGVGEKLFF. CDR3 nucleotide sequence: TGTGCCAGCAGCCCACGGACAGGGGTTGGGGAAAAACTGTTTTTT.

The chain recombines TRBV6-6 with TRBJ2-4; D is perhaps TRBD1 (5 bases). Germline V gene sequence: CDR1 MNHNY, CDR2 SVGAGI (reference sequence). The CDR3 has 12 residues. With 4 bases removed from V and 8 bases from J, the gap between germline ends came to 9 bases. CDR3 region: CASSSQGDIQYF. The CDR3 nucleotides read TGTGCCAGCAGTTCGCAAGGGGACATTCAGTACTTC.

The chain employs TRBV15 and TRBJ2-4, with 13 bases fitting TRBD2. With V trimmed by 1 base and J by 0 bases, 3 bases remained unmatched. The CDR3 is made up of 18 amino acids. CDR1 and CDR2 (germline): LNHNV, YYDKDF (reference sequence). DNA of the CDR3: TGTGCCACCAGCAGAGGGGGACTAGCGGGAATAGCCAAAAACATTCAGTACTTC. Its protein is CATSRGGLAGIAKNIQYF.

The gene calls are TRBV7-9 and TRBJ2-2, with TRBD2 matching 8 bases. The J segment lost 7 bases and the V segment lost 3 bases, leaving 4 bases of the junction unmatched. CDR3 length: 14 amino acids. CDR1 SEHNR and CDR2 FQNEAQ come from the germline V gene (reference sequence). DNA of the CDR3: TGTGCCAGCAGCTTCGAGCGGGAGAACGGGGAGCTGTTTTTT. Translation: CASSFERENGELFF.

V usage is TRBV19 and J usage is TRBJ1-4, with 7 bases that match TRBD1. CDR1 is LNHDA, CDR2 SQIVND, per germline (reference sequence). The CDR3 is 13 amino acids. Trimming cost V 5 bases and J 7 bases; bases outside gene matches: 4. CDR3 sequence reads: CASSPQGGEKLFF. As DNA, the CDR3 is TGTGCCAGTAGTCCCCAGGGGGGTGAAAAACTGTTTTTT.

V is TRBV7-8 and J is TRBJ2-7, with 7 bases matching TRBD2. Germline V gives CDR1 SGHVS, CDR2 FQNEAQ. This CDR3 comprises 16 residues. The ends lost 1 base at V and 2 bases at J; junction bases unmatched: 8. CDR3 bases: TGTGCCAGCAGCTTAGGGGGGGGAGGGGTCACCTACGAGCAGTACTTC. Translating gives CASSLGGGGVTYEQYF.

This chain uses TRBV7-2 with TRBJ2-7, with D possibly TRBD1 on 6 matching bases. With 6 bases removed from V and 0 bases from J, the gap between germline ends came to 12 bases. Germline-derived CDR1 and CDR2 are SGHTA and FQGNSA. This CDR3 comprises 14 residues. CDR3 sequence: CASRLDRSSYEQYF. The DNA for the CDR3 is TGTGCCAGCAGACTTGACAGGAGCTCCTACGAGCAGTACTTC.

The chain recombines TRBV28 with TRBJ1-1, with D maybe TRBD1 (6 bases). The CDR3 covers 14 residues. V was pared by 7 bases and J by 6 bases, with 18 bases between. The germline gives CDR1 MDHEN, CDR2 SYDVKM. CDR3 in amino acids: CASTKGLPGAEAFF. As DNA, the CDR3 is TGTGCCAGCACCAAAGGCCTCCCAGGGGCTGAAGCTTTCTTT.

The chain links TRBV11-2 to TRBJ2-7; 7 bases map to TRBD1. Germline CDR1 reads SGHAT; CDR2 reads FQNNGV. Trimming took 4 bases from V and 3 from J; bases not matched to a gene: 9. This CDR3 region has 15 residues. DNA for the CDR3: TGTGCCAGCAGCTCCATGCTGGGACAGAACTACGAGCAGTACTTC. Its protein product is CASSSMLGQNYEQYF.

V is TRBV28 and J is TRBJ1-3; D uncertain. Germline-derived CDR1 and CDR2 are MDHEN and SYDVKM. This CDR3 is 15 amino acids long. V was cut by 3 bases and J by 0 bases, with 9 bases left in between. Written as DNA, the CDR3 is TGTGCCAGCAGTTTGGCAGGTCACTCTGGAAACACCATATATTTT. It translates to CASSLAGHSGNTIYF.

V usage is TRBV2 and J usage is TRBJ1-2, with 10 bases that match TRBD1. CDR3 length equals 13 residues. Germline V gene sequence: CDR1 SNHLY, CDR2 FYNNEI. V lost 8 bases, J lost 8 bases, and 8 bases stayed unmatched. The CDR3 reads CASGPGQGLGYTF. The CDR3 bases are TGTGCCAGCGGACCGGGACAGGGGTTGGGCTACACCTTC.

This chain joins TRBV7-2 and TRBJ2-7, with unresolved D. CDR1 and CDR2 from the germline V gene are SGHTA and FQGNSA. The CDR3 consists of 15 residues. V was clipped by 1 base and J by 5 bases, with 15 bases between them. The CDR3, as DNA: TGTGCCAGCAGCTTAGAAGGAGCCCCAGAGAACGAGCAGTACTTC. Its translation is CASSLEGAPENEQYF.

The chain employs TRBV18 and TRBJ1-1; 9 positions agree with TRBD1. Germline CDR1 and CDR2: KGHSH and LQKENI. V lost 4 bases to trimming and J lost 6 bases; unmatched junction nucleotides: 9. The CDR3 has 15 residues. This CDR3 reads CASSQGQGRVAEAFF. The DNA of the CDR3 is TGTGCCAGCTCACAGGGACAGGGAAGGGTGGCTGAAGCTTTCTTT. The whole variable domain, filled in from reference TRBV18 and TRBJ1-1, reads NAGVMQNPRHLVRRRGQEARLRCSPMKGHSHVYWYRQLPEEGLKFMVYLQKENIIDESGMPKERFSAEFPKEGPSILRIQQVVRGDSAAYFCASSQGQGRVAEAFFGQGTRLTVV.

The chain links TRBV6-6 to TRBJ1-4; 9 bases are shared with TRBD1. There are 15 residues in the CDR3. V lost 0 bases to trimming and J lost 8 bases; unmatched junction nucleotides: 4. Per germline, CDR1 MNHNY and CDR2 SVGAGI (reference sequence). Written as DNA, the CDR3 is TGTGCCAGCAGTTACTCCGGGACAGGGCGGGAAAAACTGTTTTTT. Translated, it gives CASSYSGTGREKLFF.

The chain uses TRBV2 and TRBJ1-1; a weak D match, TRBD1 (5 bases). CDR3 length equals 13 residues. V lost 3 bases and J lost 1, with 6 bases in between. Germline CDR1 and CDR2: SNHLY and FYNNEI. The CDR3 DNA is TGTGCCAGCAGTGACAGGGCGAACACTGAAGCTTTCTTT. This gives the protein CASSDRANTEAFF. The full variable domain, in which reference TRBV2 and TRBJ1-1 provide the parts outside the CDR3, is EPEVTQTPSHQVTQMGQEVILRCVPISNHLYFYWYRQILGQKVEFLVSFYNNEISEKSEIFDDQFSVERPDGSNFTLKIRSTKLEDSAMYFCASSDRANTEAFFGQGTRLTVV.